These 9 T cell receptor beta chains were all obtained from the same sample, sequenced in a study of PD-1 blockade in classical Hodgkin lymphoma. Time point given: cycle 4 day 1 (C4D1), after around six weeks of nivolumab. Each patient relapsed following autologous stem cell transplantation, and prior brentuximab vedotin exposure differed. Sequenced by immunoSEQ multiplex PCR; TCRdb stores in-frame clones only, minus some. Among about 93,000 clones listed, 78% were seen once. The material sequenced was peripheral blood mononuclear cells (PBMCs), taken before the fourth cycle of nivolumab. The receptor set was obtained from a human donor with classical Hodgkin lymphoma.

In DNA, the CDR3 is TGCGCCAGCAGCCCGGGACTAGCGGGGGGGGCCCAAGAGACCCAGTACTTC. Protein product: CASSPGLAGGAQETQYF. The rearrangement uses TRBV5-1 and TRBJ2-5, with TRBD2 identical over 16 bases. V lost 4 bases, J lost 1 base, and 4 bases stayed unmatched. This CDR3 contains 17 residues. CDR1 and CDR2 (germline): SGHRS, YFSETQ. The entire variable domain, with the rest obtained from reference TRBV5-1 and TRBJ2-5, is as follows: KAGVTQTPRYLIKTRGQQVTLSCSPISGHRSVSWYQQTPGQGLQFLFEYFSETQRNKGNFPGRFSGRQFSNSRSEMNVSTLELGDSALYLCASSPGLAGGAQETQYFGPGTRLLVL.

Note on this clone: Mismatch with germline at one junction end may stem from a read error. J is TRBJ2-3 and V is TRBV6-4; no clear D gene. Germline V gene data show CDR1 as MRHNA and CDR2 as SNTAGT. This CDR3 has 12 residues. CDR3 sequence reads: CASRDSGDTQYF. The CDR3 DNA reads TGTGCCAGCAGAGACTCGGGAGATACGCAGTATTTT.

The chain uses TRBV6-1 and TRBJ2-7; 12 bases match TRBD1. CDR3 length equals 14 residues. Losses at the gene ends were 6 bases for V and 4 bases for J; bases not matched to a gene: 4. Germline V lookup: CDR1 MNHNS, CDR2 SASEGT. CDR3 nucleotide sequence: TGTGCCAGCAGGTGGGGACAGGGGGCTTACGAGCAGTACTTC. This gives the protein CASRWGQGAYEQYF.

A few counts support this clone. The V call is TRBV7-2, the J call TRBJ2-7; tentatively, D is TRBD1 (5 bases). This CDR3 has 14 amino acids. Per the germline V gene, CDR1 is SGHTA and CDR2 is FQGNSA. Deletions cut 1 base from V and 4 bases from J, with 11 bases between. CDR3 protein: CASSLGQLLYEQYF. Written as DNA, the CDR3 is TGTGCCAGCAGCTTAGGACAGTTACTTTACGAGCAGTACTTC.

The V gene is TRBV18, the J gene TRBJ2-3, with D tentatively TRBD1 (5 bases). The CDR3 has 14 amino acids. Trimming shortened V by 3 bases and J by 1 base, and 8 bases separated the two germline ends. Germline V gene sequence: CDR1 KGHSH, CDR2 LQKENI. CDR3 sequence (DNA): TGTGCCAGCTCACCGCTAGGGGGCACAGATACGCAGTATTTT. Translation: CASSPLGGTDTQYF.

Only one count was recorded for this clone. The chain has TRBV2 and TRBJ2-7, with 7 positions matching TRBD1. CDR3 length: 13 residues. J was trimmed by 3 bases and V by 6 bases; bases with no gene match: 5. CDR1 SNHLY and CDR2 FYNNEI come from the germline V gene. This CDR3 is CASSWDRIYEQYF. Here the CDR3 DNA reads TGTGCCAGCAGCTGGGACAGAATCTACGAGCAGTACTTC.

The rearrangement joins TRBV7-9 to TRBJ2-3; no reliable D call. This CDR3 contains 14 residues. Trimming took off 3 bases at V and 6 bases at J, with 13 bases between the two ends. The V gene's germline CDR1 is SEHNR and CDR2 FQNEAQ (reference sequence). The CDR3, as DNA: TGTGCCAGCAGCTTGGTAGCAGGATGGGATACGCAGTATTTT. Residues: CASSLVAGWDTQYF.

A note on this clone: This sample also contains other DNA sequences that code for the same CDR3. The CDR3 spells CASSPPSSYEQYF. The CDR3 bases are TGTGCCAGCTCCCCCCCGAGCTCCTACGAGCAGTACTTC. This sequence joins TRBV18 and TRBJ2-7; D is uncertain. V was shortened by 6 bases and J by 0 bases, with 9 bases between the two germline ends. The V gene's germline CDR1 is KGHSH and CDR2 LQKENI. The CDR3 has 13 amino acids.

This chain links TRBV2 with TRBJ1-5, with TRBD1 as a possible D gene (6 bases). Germline V gene lookup returns CDR1 SNHLY and CDR2 FYNNEI. This CDR3 region has 12 residues. V lost 5 bases and J 4 bases, leaving 6 bases between the germline ends. DNA for the CDR3: TGTGCCAGCAGTACAGGGAATCAGCCCCAGCATTTT. Translated: CASSTGNQPQHF.